One and the same sample provided the 5 T cell receptor beta chains below, sequenced in a study of T-cell memory formation after mild COVID-19. From the 5' RACE reads, TCRdb called clonotypes with MiXCR, one entry per CDR3 protein. The profile shows hundreds of thousands of distinct CDR3 sequences, about 16% of them singletons. Sequences were obtained from PBMCs or a T cell subset sorted from them (not recorded which). The receptors were gathered from a man younger than 35 who had mild COVID-19 (a few samples of this study predate the infection). Cell type and time point are not known.

This clonotype was seen a few times. The rearrangement uses TRBV11-2 and TRBJ1-1; D is unresolved. Germline CDR1 and CDR2: SGHAT and FQNNGV. The CDR3 has 13 residues. V was clipped by 5 bases and J by 1 base, with 8 bases between them. This CDR3 reads CASSSRQNTEAFF. CDR3 nucleotide sequence: TGTGCCAGCAGCAGTAGACAGAACACTGAAGCTTTCTTT.

V is TRBV20-1 and J is TRBJ1-2; D is unresolved. The germline V gene has CDR1 DFQATT and CDR2 SNEGSKA (reference sequence). The V gene lost 8 bases and the J gene lost 2 bases, with 12 bases spanning the gap. CDR3 length equals 12 residues. Written as DNA, the CDR3 is TGCAGTATAAAGCAGATAAACTATGGCTACACCTTC. Translating gives CSIKQINYGYTF.

This clonotype was detected ten times or more. The chain carries TRBV27 and TRBJ2-2; no firm D call. This CDR3 is 13 amino acids long. In germline, CDR1 is MNHEY, CDR2 SMNVEV (reference sequence). Trimming stripped 5 bases from V and 2 bases from J, with 6 bases between. CDR3 sequence reads: CASSPVNTGELFF. The CDR3, as DNA: TGTGCCAGCAGTCCCGTTAACACCGGGGAGCTGTTTTTT.

The V and J genes are TRBV12-3 or TRBV12-4 and TRBJ2-7; D possibly corresponds to TRBD2 (7 bases). The CDR3 is made up of 14 amino acids. V gave up 3 bases and J gave up 4 bases, with 13 bases separating them. As DNA, the CDR3 is TGTGCCAGCAGTTTTTGGGGGGGGCTTTACGAGCAGTACTTC. This sequence encodes CASSFWGGLYEQYF.

This clonotype appeared many times. This rearrangement joins TRBV5-1 to TRBJ1-1; 7 bases fit TRBD1. CDR1 is SGHRS and CDR2 is YFSETQ in the germline V gene. The CDR3 contains 14 residues. Unmatched junction bases numbered 4, after V lost 1 base and J lost 4 bases. CDR3 region: CASSLQGGSTEAFF. Written as DNA, the CDR3 is TGCGCCAGCAGCTTGCAGGGGGGCAGCACTGAAGCTTTCTTT.